This TCR beta chain was found in a study of cytomegalovirus exposure and HLA in healthy donors. General study findings and limits: It was reported in a later analysis that an Asian-associated ancestry cluster showed fewer N-insertions than the roughly 660-donor mean. Presence/absence analyses supposed approximately even sequencing depth among donors.

V was clipped by 4 bases and J by 2 bases; unmatched bases: 5. This CDR3 region has 17 residues. Germline CDR1 and CDR2: WSHSY and SAAADI. Comments on this clone: Its target is not known.

The PCR was carried out with 60 Vbeta primers and 13 Jbeta primers. Assay: immunoSEQ multiplex PCR; the TCRdb copy retains only in-frame clones and omits some. The data contain roughly 100,000 clones, about 80% of them singletons. Input material: PBMCs. The rearrangement uses TRBV10-2 and TRBJ2-5; 15 nucleotides align to TRBD2. The source is a man aged 35-49 years in good health and CMV-seronegative. The CDR3 DNA reads TGCGCCAGCAGTGTATCGGGACTAGCGGGGGGACAAGAGACCCAGTACTTC. Amino acids: CASSVSGLAGGQETQYF.